The table lists the clone carrying this T cell receptor beta chain with a few counts. Its antigen is still unknown. The record originates from a study of spatial heterogeneity in lung cancer. Study results and caveats: It was found that expanded intratumoral alpha and beta TCR counts tracked tumor mutation counts. The estimated TCR-seq coverage of tumor T cells amounted to approximately 6.6% when looking at alpha chains and approximately 14% when looking at beta chains.

TCRdb re-called the 5' RACE reads with MiXCR, one entry per CDR3 protein. This sample has over a thousand distinct CDR3 sequences; approximately 24% occur once, and the top ten carry roughly a quarter. Time point indicated: sample taken at primary tumor resection. Donation came from approximately 69 patients with untreated early-stage non-small cell lung cancer. Tumor, nontumor lung or frozen PBMC supplied whole RNA, sequenced without sorting. Trimming stripped 5 bases from V and 7 bases from J, with 8 bases between. Germline lookup yields CDR1 SEHNR and CDR2 FQNEAQ (reference sequence). This CDR3 is 12 amino acids long.

The V and J genes are TRBV7-9 and TRBJ2-2, with D uncertain. Material: lung tumor tissue, obtained at surgery. The receptor was isolated from a male donor with early-stage non-small cell lung cancer. CDR3 bases: TGTGCCAGCAGCCAGGCCGTCGGGGAGCTGTTTTTT. Amino acid sequence: CASSQAVGELFF.